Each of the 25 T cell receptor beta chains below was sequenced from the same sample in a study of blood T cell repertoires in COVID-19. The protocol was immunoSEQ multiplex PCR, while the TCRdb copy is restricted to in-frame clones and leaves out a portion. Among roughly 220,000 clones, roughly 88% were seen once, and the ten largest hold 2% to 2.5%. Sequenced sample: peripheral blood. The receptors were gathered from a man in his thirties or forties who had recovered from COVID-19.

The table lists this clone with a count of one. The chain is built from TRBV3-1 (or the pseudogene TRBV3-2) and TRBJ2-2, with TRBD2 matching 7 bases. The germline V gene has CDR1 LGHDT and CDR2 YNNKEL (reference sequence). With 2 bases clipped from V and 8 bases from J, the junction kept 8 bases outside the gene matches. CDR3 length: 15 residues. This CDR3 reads CASSQPGLSKGELFF. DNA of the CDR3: TGTGCCAGCAGCCAACCGGGACTATCGAAAGGGGAGCTGTTTTTT.

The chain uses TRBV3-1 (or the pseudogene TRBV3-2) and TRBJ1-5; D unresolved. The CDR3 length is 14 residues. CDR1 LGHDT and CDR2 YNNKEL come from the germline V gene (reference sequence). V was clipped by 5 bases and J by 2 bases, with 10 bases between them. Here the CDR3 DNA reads TGTGCCAGCAGCGAGCTTATGGGCAATCAGCCCCAGCATTTT. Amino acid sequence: CASSELMGNQPQHF.

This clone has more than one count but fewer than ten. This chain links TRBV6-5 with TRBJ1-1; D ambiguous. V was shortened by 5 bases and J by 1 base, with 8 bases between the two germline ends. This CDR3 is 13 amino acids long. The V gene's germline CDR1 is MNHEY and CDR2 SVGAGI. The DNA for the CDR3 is TGTGCCAGCAGTACTACGAAGAACACTGAAGCTTTCTTT. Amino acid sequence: CASSTTKNTEAFF.

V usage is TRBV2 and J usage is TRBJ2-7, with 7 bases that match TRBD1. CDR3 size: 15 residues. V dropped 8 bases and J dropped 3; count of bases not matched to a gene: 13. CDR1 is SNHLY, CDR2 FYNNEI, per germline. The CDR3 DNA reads TGTGCCAGCGGCCCATTTGGACAGGTTATCTACGAGCAGTACTTC. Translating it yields CASGPFGQVIYEQYF. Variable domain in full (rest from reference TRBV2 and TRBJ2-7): EPEVTQTPSHQVTQMGQEVILRCVPISNHLYFYWYRQILGQKVEFLVSFYNNEISEKSEIFDDQFSVERPDGSNFTLKIRSTKLEDSAMYFCASGPFGQVIYEQYFGPGTRLTVT.

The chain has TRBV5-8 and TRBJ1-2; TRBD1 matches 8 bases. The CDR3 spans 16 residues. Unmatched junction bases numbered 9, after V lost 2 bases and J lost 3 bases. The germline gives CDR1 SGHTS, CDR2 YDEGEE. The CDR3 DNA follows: TGTGCCAGCAGCTTCAGGGGGCGCGGAGTTGACTATGGCTACACCTTC. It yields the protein CASSFRGRGVDYGYTF.

The CDR3 DNA reads TGCGCCAGCAGCTTGGGACAGGGGCCTCCTTCGAACACCGGGGAGCTGTTTTTT. Encoded protein: CASSLGQGPPSNTGELFF. The chain combines TRBV5-1 with TRBJ2-2, with 8 nucleotides matching TRBD1. V was clipped by 0 bases and J by 0 bases; unmatched bases: 7. This CDR3 region has 18 residues. Looked up from germline, CDR1 is SGHRS and CDR2 is YFSETQ.

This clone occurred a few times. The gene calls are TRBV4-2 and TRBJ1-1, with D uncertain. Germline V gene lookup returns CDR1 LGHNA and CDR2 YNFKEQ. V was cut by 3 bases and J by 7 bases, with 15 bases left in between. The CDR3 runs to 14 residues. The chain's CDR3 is CASSHSGREHEAFF. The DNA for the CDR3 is TGTGCCAGCAGCCATTCCGGGAGGGAACATGAAGCTTTCTTT.

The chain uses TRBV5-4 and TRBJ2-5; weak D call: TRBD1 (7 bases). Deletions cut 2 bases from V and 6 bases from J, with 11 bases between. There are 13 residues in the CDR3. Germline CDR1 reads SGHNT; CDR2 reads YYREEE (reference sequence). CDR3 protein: CASSFSGGKTQYF. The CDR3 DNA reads TGTGCCAGCAGCTTTTCAGGGGGGAAGACCCAGTACTTC.

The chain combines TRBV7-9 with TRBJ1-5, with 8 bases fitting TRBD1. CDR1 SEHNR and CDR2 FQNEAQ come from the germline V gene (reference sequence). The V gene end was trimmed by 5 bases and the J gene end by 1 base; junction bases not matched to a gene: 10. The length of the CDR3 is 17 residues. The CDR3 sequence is CASSPTGGAWSNQPQHF. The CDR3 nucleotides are TGTGCCAGCAGCCCAACAGGGGGGGCCTGGAGCAATCAGCCCCAGCATTTT.

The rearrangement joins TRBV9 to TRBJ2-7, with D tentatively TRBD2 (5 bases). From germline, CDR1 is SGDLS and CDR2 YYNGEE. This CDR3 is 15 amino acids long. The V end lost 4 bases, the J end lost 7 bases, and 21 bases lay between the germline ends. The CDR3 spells CASSPEGLVGEEQYF. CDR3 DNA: TGTGCCAGCAGCCCTGAAGGTCTAGTGGGAGAAGAGCAGTACTTC.

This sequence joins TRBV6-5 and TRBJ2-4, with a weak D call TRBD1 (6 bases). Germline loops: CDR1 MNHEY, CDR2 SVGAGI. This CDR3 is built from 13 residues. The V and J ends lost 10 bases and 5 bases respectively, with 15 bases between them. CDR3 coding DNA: TGTGCCACCCTGGCTCCAGGGGAAAACATTCAGTACTTC. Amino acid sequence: CATLAPGENIQYF.

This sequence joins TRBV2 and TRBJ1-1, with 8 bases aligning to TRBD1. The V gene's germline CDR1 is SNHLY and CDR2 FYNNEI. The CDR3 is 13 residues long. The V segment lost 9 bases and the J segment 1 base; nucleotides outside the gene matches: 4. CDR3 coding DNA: TGTGCCAGAGAAGGACAGGGGAACACTGAAGCTTTCTTT. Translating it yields CAREGQGNTEAFF.

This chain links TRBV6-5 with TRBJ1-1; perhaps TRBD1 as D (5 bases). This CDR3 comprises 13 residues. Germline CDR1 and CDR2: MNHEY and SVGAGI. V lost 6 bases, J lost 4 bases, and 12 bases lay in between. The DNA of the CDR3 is TGTGCCAGCAGCTCTTTAAGGGGCACTGAAGCTTTCTTT. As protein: CASSSLRGTEAFF.

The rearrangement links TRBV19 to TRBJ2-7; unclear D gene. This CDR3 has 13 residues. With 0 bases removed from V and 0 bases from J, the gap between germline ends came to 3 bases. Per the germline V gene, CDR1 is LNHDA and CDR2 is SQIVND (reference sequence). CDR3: CASSIDNSYEQYF. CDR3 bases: TGTGCCAGTAGTATAGACAACTCCTACGAGCAGTACTTC.

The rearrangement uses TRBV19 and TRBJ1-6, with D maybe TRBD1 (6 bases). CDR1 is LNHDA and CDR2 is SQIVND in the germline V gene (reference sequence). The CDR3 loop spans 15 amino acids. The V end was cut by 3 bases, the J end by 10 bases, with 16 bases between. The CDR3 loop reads CASSIPNRENSPLHF. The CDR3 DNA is TGTGCCAGTAGTATCCCGAACAGGGAAAACTCACCCCTCCACTTT.

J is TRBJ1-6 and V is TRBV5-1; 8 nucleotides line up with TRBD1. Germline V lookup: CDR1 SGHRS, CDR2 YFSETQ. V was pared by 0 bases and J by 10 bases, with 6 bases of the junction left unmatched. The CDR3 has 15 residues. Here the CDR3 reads CASSLGLAGGSPLHF. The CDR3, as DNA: TGCGCCAGCAGCTTGGGTTTGGCAGGGGGCTCACCCCTCCACTTT.

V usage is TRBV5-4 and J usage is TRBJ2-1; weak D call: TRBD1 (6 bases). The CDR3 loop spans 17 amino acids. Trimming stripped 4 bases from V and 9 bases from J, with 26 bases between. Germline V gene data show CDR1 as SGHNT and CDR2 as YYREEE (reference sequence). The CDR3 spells CASSRWAGLPKGGEQFF. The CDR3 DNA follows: TGTGCCAGCAGCCGATGGGCAGGCTTACCGAAAGGGGGTGAGCAGTTCTTC.

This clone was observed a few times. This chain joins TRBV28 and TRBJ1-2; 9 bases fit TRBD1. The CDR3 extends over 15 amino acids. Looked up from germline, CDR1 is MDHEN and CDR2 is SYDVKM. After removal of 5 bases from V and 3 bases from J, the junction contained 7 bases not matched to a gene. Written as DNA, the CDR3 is TGTGCCAGCAGTCGACGGGACAGGGTGGACTATGGCTACACCTTC. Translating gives CASSRRDRVDYGYTF.

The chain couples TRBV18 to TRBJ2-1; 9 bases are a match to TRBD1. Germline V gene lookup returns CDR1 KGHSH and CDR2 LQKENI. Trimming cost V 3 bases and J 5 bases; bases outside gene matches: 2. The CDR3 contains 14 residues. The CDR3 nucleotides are TGTGCCAGCTCACCCAGGACAGGGGACAATGAGCAGTTCTTC. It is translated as CASSPRTGDNEQFF. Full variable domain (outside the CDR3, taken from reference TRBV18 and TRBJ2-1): NAGVMQNPRHLVRRRGQEARLRCSPMKGHSHVYWYRQLPEEGLKFMVYLQKENIIDESGMPKERFSAEFPKEGPSILRIQQVVRGDSAAYFCASSPRTGDNEQFFGPGTRLTVL.

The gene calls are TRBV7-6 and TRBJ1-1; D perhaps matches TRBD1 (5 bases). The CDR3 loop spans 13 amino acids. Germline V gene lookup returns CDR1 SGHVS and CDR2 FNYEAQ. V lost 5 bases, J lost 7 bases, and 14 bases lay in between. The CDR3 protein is CASSVTLGGEAFF. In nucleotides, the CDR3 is TGTGCCAGCAGCGTTACCTTGGGGGGTGAAGCTTTCTTT. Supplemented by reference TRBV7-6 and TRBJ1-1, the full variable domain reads GAGVSQSPRYKVTKRGQDVALRCDPISGHVSLYWYRQALGQGPEFLTYFNYEAQQDKSGLPNDRFSAERPEGSISTLTIQRTEQRDSAMYRCASSVTLGGEAFFGQGTRLTVV.

CDR3 in DNA: TGTGCCAGCAGTTTATCGATACGGGACTACTTAGAGACCCAGTACTTC. Its translation is CASSLSIRDYLETQYF. V and J are TRBV27 and TRBJ2-5, with 7 bases matching TRBD2. The CDR3 totals 16 residues. Germline CDR1 MNHEY, CDR2 SMNVEV (reference sequence). V dropped 0 bases and J dropped 4; count of bases not matched to a gene: 8.

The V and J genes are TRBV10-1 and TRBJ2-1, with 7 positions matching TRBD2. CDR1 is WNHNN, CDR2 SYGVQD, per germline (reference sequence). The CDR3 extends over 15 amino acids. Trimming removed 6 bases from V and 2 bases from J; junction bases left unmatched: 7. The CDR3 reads CASSVSGDAYNEQFF. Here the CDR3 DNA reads TGCGCCAGCAGCGTAAGCGGGGATGCCTACAATGAGCAGTTCTTC.

The CDR3 nucleotides are TGTGCCAGCAGCTTGGAGGGGGAAACTGAAGCTTTCTTT. Protein product: CASSLEGETEAFF. The chain joins TRBV5-4 to TRBJ1-1, with a possible D match to TRBD1 (6 bases). V lost 0 bases, J lost 5 bases, and 8 bases lay in between. The CDR3 loop spans 13 amino acids. The germline V gene has CDR1 SGHNT and CDR2 YYREEE (reference sequence).

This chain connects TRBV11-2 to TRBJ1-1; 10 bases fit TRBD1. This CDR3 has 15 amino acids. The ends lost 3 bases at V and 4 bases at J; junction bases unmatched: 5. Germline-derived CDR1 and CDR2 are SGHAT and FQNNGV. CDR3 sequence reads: CASSLTGGQVTEAFF. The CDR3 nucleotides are TGTGCCAGCAGCTTGACAGGGGGCCAGGTCACTGAAGCTTTCTTT.

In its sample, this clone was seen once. CDR3 sequence reads: CASSFRQGNTEAFF. The CDR3 DNA reads as TGTGCCAGCAGCTTCCGACAGGGTAACACTGAAGCTTTCTTT. J is TRBJ1-1 and V is TRBV5-4; 7 bases match TRBD1. CDR1 and CDR2 (germline): SGHNT, YYREEE (reference sequence). The CDR3 length is 14 residues. Losses at the gene ends were 2 bases for V and 2 bases for J; bases not matched to a gene: 3.